This TCR beta chain was profiled in a study of blood T cell repertoires in COVID-19. Study-wide context: Material from acute and convalescent COVID-19 was sourced from the United States, Italy and Spain.

One Seattle source followed patients from active infection through their disease course. The V gene lost 0 bases and the J gene lost 1 base, with 13 bases spanning the gap. CDR3 size: 16 residues. Original processing methods: By means of reference gene primer amplification, nucleated cell counts were estimated. The data were produced by immunoSEQ multiplex PCR, yet TCRdb's version contains in-frame clones alone and is incomplete. That table gives V, J and clone size, and the DNA gave D and trimming. The sample shows over 400,000 clones, about 88% of them seen only once. The material sequenced was peripheral blood. The V gene is TRBV23-1, the J gene TRBJ2-7, with a weak D call TRBD1 (5 bases). TRBV23-1 is flagged as an ORF with uncertain function. This clonotype originated in a woman aged 45-59 years with COVID-19, enrolled during active disease. The CDR3 DNA is TGCGCCAGCAGTCAATCGGGCAGGGTACGATCCTACGAGCAGTACTTC. This encodes CASSQSGRVRSYEQYF.